Presented here are 22 T cell receptor beta chains from one specimen sequenced in a study of CD8+CD57+ T cells in acquired aplastic anemia. Template material for TCR beta VDJ and CDR3 profiling consisted of genomic DNA. MiXCR was run by TCRdb on the reads, yielding one entry per CDR3 protein. Seen here are 190,000 or so distinct CDR3 sequences, 61% observed once, and the top ten hold 25% to 30%. The sequenced material came from sorted CD4+, CD8+, or CD8+CD57+ T cells (not recorded which) from PBMCs. Source of these receptors: a human donor in good health.

This chain joins TRBV5-1 and TRBJ2-6; tentative D call: TRBD1 (5 bases). CDR1 SGHRS and CDR2 YFSETQ come from the germline V gene. V lost 4 bases and J 0 bases, leaving 17 bases between the germline ends. The CDR3 contains 18 residues. This CDR3 is CASSRDPTGYSGANVLTF. The CDR3 region has the DNA TGCGCCAGCAGCCGAGACCCTACAGGTTACTCTGGGGCCAACGTCCTGACTTTC.

The genes are TRBV20-1 and TRBJ1-5; 9 bases are a match to TRBD1. The J call may be faulty, since TRBJ2-3 better matches the DNA end. The CDR3 spans 16 residues. In germline, CDR1 is DFQATT, CDR2 SNEGSKA (reference sequence). CDR3 nucleotides: TGCAGTGCCCCTGGGGGGGGGGGACAGGGCGGTCAGCCCCAGTATTTT. As protein: CSAPGGGGQGGQPQYF.

The chain recombines TRBV15 with TRBJ1-5; a possible D gene is TRBD1 (5 bases). V was cut by 3 bases and J by 3 bases, with 6 bases left in between. Germline V gives CDR1 LNHNV, CDR2 YYDKDF (reference sequence). CDR3 length: 13 residues. The CDR3 spells CATSRGDNQPQHF. CDR3 DNA sequence: TGTGCCACCAGCAGGGGGGACAATCAGCCCCAGCATTTT.

The chain uses TRBV7-2 and TRBJ1-6, with D unresolved. Germline CDR1 SGHTA, CDR2 FQGNSA. This CDR3 region has 15 residues. V shed 5 bases and J shed 10 bases, with 18 bases lying between them. The CDR3 DNA sequence: TGTGCCAGCAGCCATGGGGAACCGGGGTCCTCACCCCTCCACTTT. This translates into CASSHGEPGSSPLHF.

The chain is built from TRBV2 and TRBJ1-2, with D unclear. The CDR3 is 13 amino acids. Germline loops: CDR1 SNHLY, CDR2 FYNNEI. V lost 0 bases to trimming and J lost 8 bases, with 10 bases between them. This chain's CDR3 is CASSEAYRSGYTF. Here the CDR3 DNA reads TGTGCCAGCAGTGAAGCCTACAGATCCGGCTACACCTTC.

The J gene is TRBJ2-3, the V gene TRBV7-4; TRBD1 agrees at 10 bases. The junction had 5 bases not matched to a gene; V was cut back by 1 base and J by 4 bases. The CDR3 is made up of 16 amino acids. Germline V CDR1 and CDR2: SGHVT, SQSDAQ. The CDR3 spells CASSLVQGQGADTQYF. The DNA for the CDR3 is TGTGCCAGCAGCTTAGTGCAAGGACAGGGGGCAGATACGCAGTATTTT.

Ten or more counts support this clonotype. Here the CDR3 reads CASSLPATYEQYF. CDR3 DNA: TGTGCCAGCAGCTTGCCAGCCACCTACGAGCAGTACTTC. The gene calls are TRBV5-6 and TRBJ2-7; D is unresolved. This CDR3 has 13 residues. V was trimmed by 1 base and J by 2 bases, leaving 7 bases between them. Per the germline V gene, CDR1 is SGHDT and CDR2 is YYEEEE.

With respect to this clonotype: A read error may explain this, as a much larger clone is one base away. The V and J genes are TRBV4-2 and TRBJ2-7, with D unclear. CDR3 size: 13 residues. Looked up from germline, CDR1 is LGHNA and CDR2 is YNFKEQ. Trimming stripped 4 bases from V and 7 bases from J, with 14 bases between. CDR3 in amino acids: CASSPLSMGEQYF. The DNA for the CDR3 is TGTGCCAGCAGCCCTTTAAGCATGGGGGAGCAGTACTTC.

This sequence joins TRBV9 and TRBJ1-1; 7 nucleotides match TRBD1. The germline gives CDR1 SGDLS, CDR2 YYNGEE. Trimming at V came to 1 base and at J to 1 base, leaving 4 bases not matched to a gene. This CDR3 contains 15 residues. The CDR3 nucleotides read TGTGCCAGCAGCGTATCCACAGGGGCGAACACTGAAGCTTTCTTT. It is translated as CASSVSTGANTEAFF.

The genes are TRBV12-3 or TRBV12-4 and TRBJ1-5; TRBD1 is a possible D gene (6 bases). The CDR3 sequence is 14 residues long. Trimming removed 6 bases from V and 3 bases from J, with 12 bases in between. CDR3 sequence (DNA): TGTGCCAGCAGCTTGACAGGTTACAATCAGCCCCAGCATTTT. As protein: CASSLTGYNQPQHF.

The sample holds many counts of this clonotype. The V call is TRBV29-1, the J call TRBJ2-7; 10 nucleotides align to TRBD1. This CDR3 spans 13 amino acids. Trimming took 6 bases from V and 2 from J; bases not matched to a gene: 4. The V gene's germline CDR1 is SQVTM and CDR2 ANQGSEA. Here the CDR3 reads CSVRDRGTYEQYF. The CDR3 nucleotides read TGCAGCGTACGGGACAGGGGAACCTACGAGCAGTACTTC.

This clonotype showed up many times. The rearrangement uses TRBV6-5 and TRBJ2-7; D is uncertain. The V gene lost 0 bases and the J gene lost 1 base, with 13 bases spanning the gap. The CDR3 has 16 residues. Per germline, CDR1 MNHEY and CDR2 SVGAGI. CDR3: CASSYSNYRASYEQYF. In DNA, the CDR3 is TGTGCCAGCAGTTACTCGAATTATAGGGCGTCCTACGAGCAGTACTTC.

The sample holds one count of this clonotype. The genes are TRBV5-6 and TRBJ2-7; TRBD1 matches 8 bases. CDR1 is SGHDT, CDR2 YYEEEE, per germline. Trimming removed 4 bases from V and 6 bases from J; junction bases left unmatched: 18. The CDR3 contains 17 residues. Written as DNA, the CDR3 is TGTGCCAGCAGCCAACGATTCCAAGACAGGGGCTTACCCGAGCAGTACTTC. Its translation is CASSQRFQDRGLPEQYF.

Only a few counts were recorded for this clonotype. At one end the junction does not follow the germline gene, possibly because of a read error. CDR3 nucleotides: TGTGCCACCAGCAGCCAGGGAACCGGGACAGCAAACTTT. It translates to CATSSQGTGTANF. The V and J genes are TRBV15 and TRBJ1-3, with TRBD1 matching 7 bases. This CDR3 has 13 amino acids. From germline, CDR1 is LNHNV and CDR2 YYDKDF (reference sequence).

This chain links TRBV7-3 with TRBJ2-1; 9 nucleotides line up with TRBD2. V was pared by 2 bases and J by 3 bases, with 5 bases of the junction left unmatched. The CDR3 runs 16 residues. Germline CDR1 is SGHTA and CDR2 is FQGTGA. Here the CDR3 DNA reads TGTGCCAGCAGCTTATTTGCGGGAGGGGTCTACAATGAGCAGTTCTTC. This encodes CASSLFAGGVYNEQFF.

The chain combines TRBV5-1 with TRBJ1-2; perhaps TRBD1 as D (6 bases). This CDR3 is built from 14 residues. Per germline, CDR1 SGHRS and CDR2 YFSETQ. V was pared by 0 bases and J by 5 bases, with 11 bases between. CDR3 nucleotides: TGCGCCAGCAGCTTGGGTGGGGGCGAATATGGCTACACCTTC. Residues: CASSLGGGEYGYTF.

This clonotype was recorded at least ten times. The genes are TRBV27 and TRBJ2-7; the match to TRBD2 covers 11 bases. V shed 5 bases, J shed 0 bases, and the junction held 6 bases outside the gene matches. The CDR3 spans 16 residues. Germline CDR1 and CDR2: MNHEY and SMNVEV (reference sequence). The CDR3 spells CASSQTSGTISYEQYF. Here the CDR3 DNA reads TGTGCCAGCAGTCAGACTAGCGGGACCATCTCCTACGAGCAGTACTTC.

This clonotype was seen a single time. The rearrangement links TRBV20-1 to TRBJ1-4; 8 nucleotides agree with TRBD1. CDR1 and CDR2 (germline): DFQATT, SNEGSKA (reference sequence). V shed 6 bases, J shed 7 bases, and the junction held 16 bases outside the gene matches. The CDR3 runs 16 residues. For the CDR3, the DNA is TGCAGTGCCCCTGGGGGGGGGGGACAGGCCATTGAAAAACTGTTTTTT. This sequence encodes CSAPGGGGQAIEKLFF.

This clonotype has ten or more counts. The chain is built from TRBV15 and TRBJ2-7; TRBD2 matches at 8 bases. This CDR3 spans 16 amino acids. The V segment lost 0 bases and the J segment 3 bases; nucleotides outside the gene matches: 7. The germline V gene has CDR1 LNHNV and CDR2 YYDKDF (reference sequence). The CDR3 sequence: CATSRDIGLAVYEQYF. As DNA, the CDR3 is TGTGCCACCAGCAGAGATATCGGACTAGCTGTCTACGAGCAGTACTTC.

This sequence joins TRBV29-1 and TRBJ1-1; D may be TRBD1 (5 bases). V shed 8 bases and J shed 5 bases, with 21 bases lying between them. The CDR3 length is 14 residues. The germline gives CDR1 SQVTM, CDR2 ANQGSEA. CDR3 residues: CSIPGAGMATEAFF. The CDR3 region has the DNA TGCAGCATCCCCGGGGCGGGTATGGCTACTGAAGCTTTCTTT.

This chain links TRBV9 with TRBJ2-7, with D perhaps TRBD1 (8 bases). The V end was cut by 0 bases, the J end by 7 bases, with 17 bases between. The length of the CDR3 is 15 residues. Germline lookup yields CDR1 SGDLS and CDR2 YYNGEE. The CDR3 spells CASSVVTGGLQEQYF. The CDR3 coding sequence is TGTGCCAGCAGCGTAGTAACAGGGGGACTACAGGAGCAGTACTTC.

The chain recombines TRBV7-2 with TRBJ2-2; 10 nucleotides match TRBD1. The CDR3 spans 15 residues. With V trimmed by 5 bases and J by 9 bases, 9 bases remained unmatched. Germline V gives CDR1 SGHTA, CDR2 FQGNSA. This chain's CDR3 is CASSPRTGGNRELFF. CDR3 nucleotide sequence: TGTGCCAGCAGCCCCCGGACAGGGGGGAACCGGGAGCTGTTTTTT.